These 9 T cell receptor beta chains share one sample of origin, sequenced in a study of vaccination effects on CD4 cells after COVID-19. Upon completion of under eleven days in culture, CD4+ T cells were isolated. The infection with SARS-CoV-2 (confirmed by PCR) occurred in this person between March and December 2020. Subjects were given two BNT162b2 or mRNA-1273 vaccine doses. Their target antigens are unknown. Clones were read by immunoSEQ multiplex PCR, and TCRdb kept only the in-frame ones, dropping some. Of under 40,000 clones listed, around 79% are singletons. The sequencing used CD4+ T cells from PBMCs cultured without peptide, collected after COVID-19 vaccination. The receptor set was obtained from a human donor who had a prior SARS-CoV-2 infection.

This sequence joins TRBV6-5 and TRBJ2-7; no definite D call. The CDR3 contains 13 residues. The V gene's germline CDR1 is MNHEY and CDR2 SVGAGI. V lost 7 bases and J lost 2, with 12 bases in between. CDR3 protein: CASTEQSPYEQYF. Here the CDR3 DNA reads TGTGCCAGCACAGAACAGTCACCCTACGAGCAGTACTTC.

This chain joins TRBV6-5 and TRBJ1-5; D is unclear. Germline V gene lookup returns CDR1 MNHEY and CDR2 SVGAGI. This CDR3 region has 13 residues. Trimming took 4 bases from V and 5 from J, leaving 9 bases between them. DNA for the CDR3: TGTGCCAGCAGTTCTAGAGGGTATCAGCCCCAGCATTTT. Residues: CASSSRGYQPQHF.

This clone came up a few times. This chain uses TRBV7-2 with TRBJ2-1; TRBD2 might be the D (5 bases). Germline V gene lookup returns CDR1 SGHTA and CDR2 FQGNSA. V lost 5 bases and J lost 9, with 11 bases in between. This CDR3 is built from 12 residues. The CDR3 DNA sequence: TGTGCCAGCAGCCCTAGCCGTGTTGAGCAGTTCTTC. Its protein product is CASSPSRVEQFF.

The CDR3 DNA reads TGTGCCAGCAGCCTACTAGATATCACAGATACGCAGTATTTT. It encodes CASSLLDITDTQYF. The chain carries TRBV6-5 and TRBJ2-3; possibly TRBD2 for D (5 bases). Trimming took off 6 bases at V and 2 bases at J, with 12 bases between the two ends. There are 14 residues in the CDR3. The germline CDR1 and CDR2 sequences are MNHEY and SVGAGI.

The V and J genes are TRBV6-5 and TRBJ2-5; perhaps TRBD1 as D (5 bases). The CDR3 is 16 amino acids. Germline values: CDR1 MNHEY, CDR2 SVGAGI. V lost 0 bases and J 4 bases, leaving 15 bases between the germline ends. For the CDR3, the DNA is TGTGCCAGCAGTTACTCACAGGCCGTAACACCAGAGACCCAGTACTTC. This encodes CASSYSQAVTPETQYF.

This clone has just one count. This chain joins TRBV11-3 and TRBJ2-1; 8 bases match TRBD2. The CDR3 runs to 14 residues. Per germline, CDR1 SGHNT and CDR2 YENEEA. V lost 3 bases and J lost 9; bases outside the gene matches: 7. The DNA of the CDR3 is TGTGCCAGCAGCTTCGGGACTAGAACGGGTGAGCAGTTCTTC. Translation: CASSFGTRTGEQFF.

The chain uses TRBV6-1 and TRBJ2-7; TRBD2 matches 12 bases. With 1 base clipped from V and 1 base from J, the junction kept 2 bases outside the gene matches. Germline V gives CDR1 MNHNS, CDR2 SASEGT. There are 16 residues in the CDR3. The CDR3 here is CASSEGLAGASYEQYF. In DNA, the CDR3 is TGTGCCAGCAGTGAAGGACTAGCGGGAGCGTCCTACGAGCAGTACTTC.

The V and J genes are TRBV10-3 and TRBJ2-1, with 11 bases matching TRBD2. The CDR3 is 14 residues long. Germline V gives CDR1 ENHRY, CDR2 SYGVKD. The V segment lost 8 bases and the J segment 6 bases; nucleotides outside the gene matches: 6. DNA of the CDR3: TGTGCCATCTCCCCGACTAGCGGGACCAATGAGCAGTTCTTC. This sequence encodes CAISPTSGTNEQFF.

DNA of the CDR3: TGTGCCAGCAGCCGGACAGGGTTGGGCACCGGGGAGCTGTTTTTT. Protein product: CASSRTGLGTGELFF. The chain combines TRBV27 with TRBJ2-2, with TRBD1 identical over 8 bases. This CDR3 is built from 15 residues. V shed 6 bases, J shed 4 bases, and the junction held 7 bases outside the gene matches. CDR1 and CDR2 (germline): MNHEY, SMNVEV (reference sequence).